The T cell receptor (beta chain) described here comes from a study of human T cells and chemical hapten exposure. Turning to the study itself: DPC 0.01% went on the upper back by patch test, with reading at 6 days. Study conclusions and caveats: Expanded TCRs showed more large CDR3 clusters than pre-sensitization or healthy control sets.

This clonotype was observed many times. Antigen: not known. Germline values: CDR1 SGHNT, CDR2 YENEEA. The ends lost 3 bases at V and 0 bases at J; junction bases unmatched: 5. This CDR3 is built from 15 residues. The time point here: pre-sensitization, week 0. This sample's treatment: therapeutic diphenylcyclopropenone sensitization with weekly scalp DPC. Library preparation tagged each individual cDNA molecule with a unique molecular identifier. TCRdb fed the RACE reads into MiXCR, producing one record per CDR3 protein. The sample lists about 51,000 distinct CDR3 sequences, 8.5% to 10% occurring once. This chain connects TRBV11-3 to TRBJ2-7, with 7 bases that match TRBD1. The material sequenced was whole blood, taken in connection with sensitization to the hapten diphenylcyclopropenone (DPC). The sequence was obtained from a woman aged 40 to 50 with alopecia areata. Some clones in this sample may be carry-over from other donors' samples. CDR3 bases: TGTGCCAGCAGCTTCGGACAGGCAAGCTCCTACGAGCAGTACTTC. Its protein is CASSFGQASSYEQYF.